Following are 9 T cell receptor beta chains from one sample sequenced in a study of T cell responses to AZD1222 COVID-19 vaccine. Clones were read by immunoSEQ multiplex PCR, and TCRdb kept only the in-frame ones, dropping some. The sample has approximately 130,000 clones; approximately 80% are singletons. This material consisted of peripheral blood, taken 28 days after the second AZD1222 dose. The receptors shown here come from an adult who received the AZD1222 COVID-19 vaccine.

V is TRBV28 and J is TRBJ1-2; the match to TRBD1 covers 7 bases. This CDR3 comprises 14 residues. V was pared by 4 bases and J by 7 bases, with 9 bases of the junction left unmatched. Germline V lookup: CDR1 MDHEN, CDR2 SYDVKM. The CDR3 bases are TGTGCCAGCAGTTCGCCTGACAGGGTGGGTGGCTACACCTTC. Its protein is CASSSPDRVGGYTF.

In nucleotides, the CDR3 is TGTGCCAGCAGCCCCGGCGTGGGGCAGTACTTC. Amino acid sequence: CASSPGVGQYF. The chain carries TRBV5-8 and TRBJ2-7; no clear D. V was pared by 4 bases and J by 9 bases, with 11 bases between. Germline lookup yields CDR1 SGHTS and CDR2 YDEGEE. This CDR3 comprises 11 residues.

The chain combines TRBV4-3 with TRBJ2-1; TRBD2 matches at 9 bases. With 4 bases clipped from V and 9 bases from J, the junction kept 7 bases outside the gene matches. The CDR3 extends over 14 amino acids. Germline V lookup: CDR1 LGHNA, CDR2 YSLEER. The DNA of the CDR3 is TGCGCCAGCAGCCTAATAGCGGGGGAGGGTGAGCAGTTCTTC. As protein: CASSLIAGEGEQFF.

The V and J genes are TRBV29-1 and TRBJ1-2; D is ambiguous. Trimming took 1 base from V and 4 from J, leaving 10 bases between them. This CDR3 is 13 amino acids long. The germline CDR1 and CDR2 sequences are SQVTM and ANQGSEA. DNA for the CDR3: TGCAGCGTTGAAGTGGGCAGAGTCTATGGCTACACCTTC. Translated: CSVEVGRVYGYTF. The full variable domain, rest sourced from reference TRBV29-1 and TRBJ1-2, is SAVISQKPSRDICQRGTSLTIQCQVDSQVTMMFWYRQQPGQSLTLIATANQGSEATYESGFVIDKFPISRPNLTFSTLTVSNMSPEDSSIYLCSVEVGRVYGYTFGSGTRLTVV.

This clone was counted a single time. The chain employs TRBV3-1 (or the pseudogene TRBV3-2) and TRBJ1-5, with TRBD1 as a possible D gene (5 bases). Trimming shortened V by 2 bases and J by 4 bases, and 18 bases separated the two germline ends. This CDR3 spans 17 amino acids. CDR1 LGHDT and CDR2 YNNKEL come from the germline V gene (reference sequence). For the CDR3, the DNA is TGTGCCAGCAGCCAACAGGGATCCGACGTTCTTAATCAGCCCCAGCATTTT. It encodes CASSQQGSDVLNQPQHF.

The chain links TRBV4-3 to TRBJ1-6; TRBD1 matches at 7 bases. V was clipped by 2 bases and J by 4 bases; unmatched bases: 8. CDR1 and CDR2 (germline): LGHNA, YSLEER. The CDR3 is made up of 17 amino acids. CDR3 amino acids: CASSQFKSRGYNSPLHF. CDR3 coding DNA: TGCGCCAGCAGCCAATTCAAATCCAGGGGGTATAATTCACCCCTCCACTTT.

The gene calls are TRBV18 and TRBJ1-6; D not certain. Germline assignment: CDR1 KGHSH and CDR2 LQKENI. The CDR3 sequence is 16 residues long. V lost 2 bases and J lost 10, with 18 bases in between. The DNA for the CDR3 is TGTGCCAGCTCACCAACTCTTGGGGAAGGAAGCTCACCCCTCCACTTT. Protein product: CASSPTLGEGSSPLHF.

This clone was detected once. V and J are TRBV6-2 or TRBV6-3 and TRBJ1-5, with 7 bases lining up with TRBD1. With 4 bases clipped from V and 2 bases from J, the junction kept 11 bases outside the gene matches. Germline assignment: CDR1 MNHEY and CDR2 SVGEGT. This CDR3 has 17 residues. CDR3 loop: CASSWTTGASRNQPQHF. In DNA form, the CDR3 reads TGTGCCAGCAGTTGGACTACAGGGGCGTCTCGCAATCAGCCCCAGCATTTT.

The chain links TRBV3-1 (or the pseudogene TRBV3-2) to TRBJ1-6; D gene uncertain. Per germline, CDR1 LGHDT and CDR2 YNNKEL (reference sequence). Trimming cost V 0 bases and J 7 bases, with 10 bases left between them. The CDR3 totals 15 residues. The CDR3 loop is CASSQDKGRNSPLHF. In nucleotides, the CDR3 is TGTGCCAGCAGCCAAGATAAGGGCAGGAATTCACCCCTCCACTTT.